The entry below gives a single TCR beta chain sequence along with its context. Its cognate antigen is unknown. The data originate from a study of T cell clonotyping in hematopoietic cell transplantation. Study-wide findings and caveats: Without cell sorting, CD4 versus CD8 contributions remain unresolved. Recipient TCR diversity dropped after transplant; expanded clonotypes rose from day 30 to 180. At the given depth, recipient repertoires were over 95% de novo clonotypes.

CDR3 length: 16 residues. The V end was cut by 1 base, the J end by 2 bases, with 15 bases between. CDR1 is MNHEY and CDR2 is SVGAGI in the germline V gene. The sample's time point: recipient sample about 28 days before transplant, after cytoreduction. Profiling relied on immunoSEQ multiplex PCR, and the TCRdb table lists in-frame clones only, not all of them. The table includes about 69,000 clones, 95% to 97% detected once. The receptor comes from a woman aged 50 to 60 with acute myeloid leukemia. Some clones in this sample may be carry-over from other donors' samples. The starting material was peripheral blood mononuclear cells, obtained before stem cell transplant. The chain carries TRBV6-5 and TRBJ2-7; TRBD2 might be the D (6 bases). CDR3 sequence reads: CASSYWAGRPTYEQYF. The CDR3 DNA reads TGTGCCAGCAGTTACTGGGCGGGGCGACCCACCTACGAGCAGTACTTC.